Listed below are T cell receptor beta chains from one sample, sequenced in a study of graft-versus-host responses after intestinal transplantation. Antigen specificity for these receptors is unknown. The repertoire was sequenced with immunoSEQ multiplex PCR; TCRdb's copy has only in-frame clones and lacks some. Here the sample spans roughly 85,000 clones, approximately 90% being singletons. The sequenced sample was unstimulated CD8+ T cells sorted from spleen or lymph node cells, obtained before transplant. The receptors come from a human donor who was the organ donor for an intestinal transplant. Each CDR3 is given with its conserved first and last residue. D genes are given only for firm matches. Clone size, where shown, is once, few, many, or a class for clones that have expanded.

d_call	v_call	clone_size	j_call	cdr3_nt	cdr3_aa
TRBD1	TRBV7-6	once	TRBJ2-1	TGTGCCAGCAGCTCTTCCGGGACAGGGTCCAATGAGCAGTTCTTC	CASSSSGTGSNEQFF
-	TRBV14	once	TRBJ1-1	TGTGCCAGCAGCCACGACCTATTAGCTGAAGCTTTCTTT	CASSHDLLAEAFF
-	TRBV7-2	-	TRBJ2-1	TGTGCCAGCAGCTTAGGGTCCGGGACTGCACTCTACTCCTACAATGAGCAGTTCTTC	CASSLGSGTALYSYNEQFF
-	TRBV7-9	-	TRBJ2-1	TGTGCCAGCAGCTTATGGTCCCGGGGTTGGGAGCAGTTCTTC	CASSLWSRGWEQFF
-	TRBV10-1	-	TRBJ2-7	TGCGCCAGCAGGTTCTGGAGCTCCTACGAGCAGTACTTC	CASRFWSSYEQYF
-	TRBV11-1	-	TRBJ2-3	TGTGCCAGCAGCTTAGGGGCAGATACGCAGTATTTT	CASSLGADTQYF
-	TRBV5-1	-	TRBJ1-2	TGCGCCAGCAGCACGGACGGAGGAACTGGCTACACCTTC	CASSTDGGTGYTF
-	TRBV19	-	TRBJ1-5	TGTGCCAGTAGTATAGGGTCAGGGAATCAGCCCCAGCATTTT	CASSIGSGNQPQHF
-	TRBV4-1	-	TRBJ2-7	TGTGCCAGCAGCCAATCAGAGACATACTCCTACGAGCAGTACTTC	CASSQSETYSYEQYF
TRBD2	TRBV19	-	TRBJ2-1	TGTGCCAGTAGTACGTTCGGGACTAGCTTTGATGAGCAGTTCTTC	CASSTFGTSFDEQFF
-	TRBV11-3	-	TRBJ1-1	TGTGCCAGCAGCTTAGCTCCAGGGGTGGTAACTGAAGCTTTCTTT	CASSLAPGVVTEAFF
TRBD1	TRBV19	-	TRBJ1-2	TGTGCCAGTACAATTTTAGGGACAGGTCCGGATGGCTACACCTTC	CASTILGTGPDGYTF
-	TRBV19	few	TRBJ1-1	TGTGCCAGTAGTTGGCCTCAGGGGACCACTGAAGCTTTCTTT	CASSWPQGTTEAFF
-	TRBV5-5	-	TRBJ2-1	TGTGCCAGCAGTTGGCCGGTTAGCTTGCTCTACAATGAGCAGTTCTTC	CASSWPVSLLYNEQFF
-	TRBV4-1	once	TRBJ2-7	TGCGCCAGCAGCCAAGACCGGAACGAGCAGTACTTC	CASSQDRNEQYF
-	TRBV6-1	-	TRBJ2-5	TGTGCCAGCAGTTCCGACATGGGGCTGTCAGAGACCCAGTACTTC	CASSSDMGLSETQYF
-	TRBV6-4	-	TRBJ1-6	TGTGCCAGCAGTGAGGACTATAATTCACCCCTCCACTTT	CASSEDYNSPLHF
TRBD2	TRBV5-5	-	TRBJ2-7	TGTGCCAGCAAAGGACTAGCGTCCTACGAGCAGTACTTC	CASKGLASYEQYF
TRBD1	TRBV7-7	once	TRBJ2-3	TGTGCTAGCAGCTCCGCCGGGACAGGGTCAGATACGCAGTATTTT	CASSSAGTGSDTQYF
TRBD1	TRBV5-6	-	TRBJ1-5	TGTGCCAGCAGTTACAGGGGCCATAGCAATCAGCCCCAGCATTTT	CASSYRGHSNQPQHF
-	TRBV13	-	TRBJ2-7	TGTGCCAGCAGCTCAACTAGCGGCCTACAGGGGTCCTACGAGCAGTACTTC	CASSSTSGLQGSYEQYF
TRBD2	TRBV12-5	-	TRBJ2-5	TGTGCTAGTGGTTTGTCCCCCGGGGGGGTATTAGAGACCCAGTACTTC	CASGLSPGGVLETQYF
-	TRBV6-1	-	TRBJ2-3	TGTGCCAGCATTAAGGGGGTCGGTGGCACAGATACGCAGTATTTT	CASIKGVGGTDTQYF
TRBD1	TRBV27	-	TRBJ2-7	TGTGCCAGCAGTGAGACAGGGGGCGGGTACGAGCAGTACTTC	CASSETGGGYEQYF
-	TRBV4-1	once	TRBJ1-1	TGCGCCAGCAGCCAAGACCCGGTAGGTCCTACGAACACTGAAGCTTTCTTT	CASSQDPVGPTNTEAFF
TRBD2	TRBV4-1	-	TRBJ2-7	TGCGCCAGCAGCCAAGAACCTAGCGGGAGATACGAGCAGTACTTC	CASSQEPSGRYEQYF
-	TRBV5-6	once	TRBJ2-7	TGTGCCAGCAGCTTGGCCCCGAACTCCTACGAGCAGTACTTC	CASSLAPNSYEQYF
TRBD1	TRBV6-6	-	TRBJ1-5	TGTGCCAGCAGTTCCGGACAGGGAATTCAGCCCCAGCATTTT	CASSSGQGIQPQHF
TRBD2	TRBV4-1	-	TRBJ2-7	TGCGCCAGCAGCCAACTACGAGGACTAGTCGACGAGCAGTACTTC	CASSQLRGLVDEQYF
-	TRBV11-2	-	TRBJ2-7	TGTGCCAGCAGCTTAGTTGGAGGCTACGAGCAGTACTTC	CASSLVGGYEQYF
-	TRBV10-3	few	TRBJ1-5	TGTGCCATCAGTGAGTCGGGGGGTAGCAATCAGCCCCAGCATTTT	CAISESGGSNQPQHF
-	TRBV19	once	TRBJ1-5	TGTGCCAGTAGTATACAGGATTTTTCGAATCAGCCCCAGCATTTT	CASSIQDFSNQPQHF
-	TRBV7-9	-	TRBJ2-6	TGTGCCAGCACAAAGACAGCATCCTCTGGGGCCAACGTCCTGACTTTC	CASTKTASSGANVLTF
TRBD2	TRBV5-1	-	TRBJ2-7	TGCGCCAGCAGCCCCTTCTGGCGGGAGGGACCTTACGAGCAGTACTTC	CASSPFWREGPYEQYF
TRBD1	TRBV15	-	TRBJ2-7	TGTGCCACCAGCAGAGATTTGCAGGGGGCAGGCGAGCAGTACTTC	CATSRDLQGAGEQYF
-	TRBV9	-	TRBJ2-7	TGTGCCAGCTCCCCCAGGGGGGGGGAGTACGAGCAGTACTTC	CASSPRGGEYEQYF
-	TRBV6-1	-	TRBJ1-1	TGTGCCAGCAGTGCCAGCGTTGAAGCTTTCTTT	CASSASVEAFF
-	TRBV7-9	-	TRBJ2-5	TGTGCCAGCAGCCCAAATTTGGAAGAGACCCAGTACTTC	CASSPNLEETQYF
-	TRBV19	-	TRBJ1-1	TGTGCCAGTAGTAACGCAGGGGACGACACTGAAGCTTTCTTT	CASSNAGDDTEAFF
-	TRBV30	-	TRBJ1-1	TGTGCCTGGAGGATCCGGAAACTTCGGGGGACTGAAGCTTTCTTT	CAWRIRKLRGTEAFF
-	TRBV11-2	-	TRBJ2-5	TGTGCCAGCAGCTTAGTTCTTGGGGAGACCCAGTACTTC	CASSLVLGETQYF
-	TRBV7-9	once	TRBJ1-1	TGTGCGACGGGGTTCGGGGACACTGAAGCTTTCTTT	CATGFGDTEAFF
-	TRBV6-5	-	TRBJ2-7	TGTGCCAGCAGTTATCGGGGGCCGACCTACGAGCAGTACTTC	CASSYRGPTYEQYF
-	TRBV29-1	-	TRBJ2-7	TGCAGCGTTGTTTATCCGGAAACCTACGAGCAGTACTTC	CSVVYPETYEQYF
-	TRBV4-1	-	TRBJ2-7	TGCGCCAGCAGCCAGTATCTCACAGGGCGGCCCTACGAGCAGTACTTC	CASSQYLTGRPYEQYF
-	TRBV11-2	-	TRBJ2-7	TGTGCCAGCAGCCCCTACGACGAGACCTACGAGCAGTACTTC	CASSPYDETYEQYF
-	TRBV15	-	TRBJ2-1	TGTGCCGCGTCGAACCGGGTTGGGAATGAGCAGTTCTTC	CAASNRVGNEQFF
TRBD1	TRBV2	once	TRBJ1-1	TGTGCCAGCGTGCAGGGGGCGGGCACTGAAGCTTTCTTT	CASVQGAGTEAFF
TRBD1	TRBV7-9	once	TRBJ2-7	TGTGCCAGCAGACAGGGGTCCTACGAGCAGTACTTC	CASRQGSYEQYF
-	TRBV19	once	TRBJ2-7	TGTGCCAGTAGTATAGCTTCGGAGGGCGAGCAGTACTTC	CASSIASEGEQYF
-	TRBV6-5	-	TRBJ2-7	TGTGCCAGCAGCTCTACTAGTCTCGAGCAGTACTTC	CASSSTSLEQYF
TRBD2	TRBV7-7	-	TRBJ2-1	TGTGCTAGCACCCCAATCAGAGCGGGAGGATTTAGCAATGAGCAGTTCTTC	CASTPIRAGGFSNEQFF
-	TRBV6-6	-	TRBJ1-1	TGTGCCAGCAGTTACTCGGACAACACTGAAGCTTTCTTT	CASSYSDNTEAFF
-	TRBV7-3	-	TRBJ2-3	TGTGCCAGCAGCTTACTTAAAGCAGATACGCAGTATTTT	CASSLLKADTQYF
-	TRBV4-1	-	TRBJ2-5	TGCGCCAGCAGCGCCCGGTCCGGGGAGACCCAGTACTTC	CASSARSGETQYF
TRBD1	TRBV5-1	once	TRBJ2-5	TGCGCCAGCAGCTTGTATGGACAGGGGGCCCCCCAAGAGACCCAGTACTTC	CASSLYGQGAPQETQYF
-	TRBV5-3	few	TRBJ2-1	TGTGCCAGAAGCCCTTCGGGAACGACCTACAATGAGCAGTTCTTC	CARSPSGTTYNEQFF
-	TRBV10-2	-	TRBJ2-7	TGCGCCAGCAGTGAAGGGGAGACCTACGAGCAGTACTTC	CASSEGETYEQYF
-	TRBV5-4	few	TRBJ1-1	TGTGCCAGCAGCTTCCTCAGTGGAAACACTGAAGCTTTCTTT	CASSFLSGNTEAFF